This TCR beta chain was captured by sequencing in a study of T cell changes during pregnancy in multiple sclerosis. This clone was observed a few times. The data were produced by immunoSEQ multiplex PCR, yet TCRdb's version contains in-frame clones alone and is incomplete. Of just over 55,000 clones in the sample, 80% to 95% were seen once. CDR1 LNHDA and CDR2 SQIVND come from the germline V gene (reference sequence). The CDR3 is made up of 15 amino acids. Trimming took 5 bases from V and 5 from J, leaving 13 bases between them. This receptor was identified in a female donor in good health, enrolled as a control in a pregnancy study. The sequenced sample was peripheral blood, obtained after pregnancy. The chain employs TRBV19 and TRBJ1-6, with D possibly matching TRBD1 (6 bases). The CDR3 DNA sequence: TGTGCCAGTAGTGTAACAGGGTCCAATAATTCACCCCTCCACTTT. The encoded protein is CASSVTGSNNSPLHF.